One T cell receptor beta chain is described in this entry. The data belong to a study of T cells in Graves' hyperthyroidism and ophthalmopathy. Across the study: It was at initial diagnosis, before any treatment, that peripheral blood was collected.

The CDR3 is made up of 13 amino acids. The V end lost 3 bases, the J end lost 9 bases, and 11 bases lay between the germline ends. CDR1 and CDR2 (germline): SGHTA, FQGNSA. There were TCR beta CDR3 regions amplified from RNA transcripts. A first-round RT-PCR of the TCR CDR3 used the HTBI primer set. TCRdb reprocessed the multiplex PCR reads via MiXCR and lists one record per CDR3 protein. The sample carries approximately 610,000 distinct CDR3 sequences, approximately 15% recorded once. The chain links TRBV7-2 to TRBJ2-2; D is undetermined. The receptor's source is a woman aged 18 to 35 with Graves' hyperthyroidism. Sequenced sample: blood. CDR3 amino acids: CASSFVQARELFF. CDR3 nucleotide sequence: TGTGCCAGCAGCTTTGTTCAGGCCCGGGAGCTGTTTTTT.